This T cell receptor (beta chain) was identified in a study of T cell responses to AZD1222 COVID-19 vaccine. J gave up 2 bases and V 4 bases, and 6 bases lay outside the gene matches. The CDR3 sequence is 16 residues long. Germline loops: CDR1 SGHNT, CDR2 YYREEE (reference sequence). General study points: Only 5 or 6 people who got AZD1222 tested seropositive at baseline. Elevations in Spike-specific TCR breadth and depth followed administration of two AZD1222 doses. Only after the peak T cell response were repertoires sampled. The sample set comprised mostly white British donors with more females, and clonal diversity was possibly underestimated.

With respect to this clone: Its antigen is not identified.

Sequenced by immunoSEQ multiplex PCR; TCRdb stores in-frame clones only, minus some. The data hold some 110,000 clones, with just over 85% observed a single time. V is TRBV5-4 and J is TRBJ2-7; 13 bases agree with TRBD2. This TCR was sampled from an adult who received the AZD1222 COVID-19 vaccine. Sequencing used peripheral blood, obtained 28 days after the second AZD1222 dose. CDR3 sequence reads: CASSRQTSGGTYEQYF. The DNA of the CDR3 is TGTGCCAGCAGCCGACAGACTAGCGGGGGGACCTACGAGCAGTACTTC.